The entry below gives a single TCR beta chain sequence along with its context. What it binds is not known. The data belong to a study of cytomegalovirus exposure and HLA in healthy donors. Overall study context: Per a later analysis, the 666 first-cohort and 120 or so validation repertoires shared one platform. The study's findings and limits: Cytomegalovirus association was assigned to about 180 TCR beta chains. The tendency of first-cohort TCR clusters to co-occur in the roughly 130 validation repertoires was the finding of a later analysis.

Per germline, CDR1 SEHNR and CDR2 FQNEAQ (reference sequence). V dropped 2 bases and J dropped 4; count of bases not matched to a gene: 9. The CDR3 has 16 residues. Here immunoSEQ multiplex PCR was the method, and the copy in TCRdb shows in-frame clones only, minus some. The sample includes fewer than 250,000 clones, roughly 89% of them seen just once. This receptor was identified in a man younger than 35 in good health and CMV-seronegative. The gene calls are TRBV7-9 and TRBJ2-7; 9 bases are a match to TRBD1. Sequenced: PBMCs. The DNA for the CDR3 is TGTGCCAGCAGCTTATCCGCCGGGACAGGGATGTACGAGCAGTACTTC. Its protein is CASSLSAGTGMYEQYF.